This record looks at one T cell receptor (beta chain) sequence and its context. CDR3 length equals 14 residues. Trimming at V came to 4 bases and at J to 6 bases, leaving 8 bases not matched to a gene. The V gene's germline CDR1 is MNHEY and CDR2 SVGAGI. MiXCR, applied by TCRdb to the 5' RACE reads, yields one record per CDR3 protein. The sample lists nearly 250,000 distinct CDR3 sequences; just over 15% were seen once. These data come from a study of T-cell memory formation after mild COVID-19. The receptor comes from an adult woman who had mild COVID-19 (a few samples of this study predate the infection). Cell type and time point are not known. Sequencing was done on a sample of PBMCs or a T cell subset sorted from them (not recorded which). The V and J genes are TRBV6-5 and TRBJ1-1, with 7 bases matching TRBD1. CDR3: CASSFIEGAAEAFF. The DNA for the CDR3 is TGTGCCAGCAGTTTTATAGAGGGGGCCGCTGAAGCTTTCTTT.